Below, 20 T cell receptor beta chains from the same sample are listed, as sequenced in a study of technical replicates of blood from several donors. TCRdb's copy holds only in-frame clones and misses some; the assay was immunoSEQ multiplex PCR. Of about 64,000 clones detected, 86% appear once; the ten largest clones hold 5.1%. The sequenced sample was PBMCs. These receptor sequences come from a human donor in good health. Some clones in this sample may be carry-over from other donors' samples.

This sequence joins TRBV7-9 and TRBJ2-2; TRBD2 matches at 13 bases. With V trimmed by 6 bases and J by 7 bases, 5 bases remained unmatched. CDR3 size: 15 residues. Germline V lookup: CDR1 SEHNR, CDR2 FQNEAQ (reference sequence). Here the CDR3 reads CASRETSGGIGELFF. CDR3 coding DNA: TGTGCCAGCAGAGAGACTAGCGGGGGGATCGGGGAGCTGTTTTTT.

The rearrangement joins TRBV7-9 to TRBJ2-7; D uncertain. There are 12 residues in the CDR3. Germline V lookup: CDR1 SEHNR, CDR2 FQNEAQ (reference sequence). The ends were cut back, 4 bases at V and 6 bases at J, with 10 bases in the middle. The CDR3 is CASSYRVGEQYF. The CDR3 nucleotides read TGTGCCAGCAGCTACCGGGTGGGCGAGCAGTACTTC.

CDR3 loop: CASTRQMNQPQHF. The CDR3 coding sequence is TGCGCCAGTACACGCCAAATGAATCAGCCCCAGCATTTT. The V call is TRBV10-1, the J call TRBJ1-5; no clear D. The CDR3 contains 13 residues. With 9 bases removed from V and 4 bases from J, the gap between germline ends came to 13 bases. The germline V gene has CDR1 WNHNN and CDR2 SYGVQD (reference sequence).

V is TRBV18 and J is TRBJ2-1; 9 bases fit TRBD2. V dropped 2 bases and J dropped 8; count of bases not matched to a gene: 13. The germline gives CDR1 KGHSH, CDR2 LQKENI. The length of the CDR3 is 17 residues. The CDR3 protein is CASSPNAGGPIPHEQFF. The CDR3 DNA is TGTGCCAGCTCACCAAATGCGGGGGGGCCCATCCCCCATGAGCAGTTCTTC.

This clone has only one observation. The gene calls are TRBV6-6 and TRBJ1-5, with 8 bases identical to TRBD1. V shed 5 bases, J shed 5 bases, and the junction held 8 bases outside the gene matches. The germline CDR1 and CDR2 sequences are MNHNY and SVGAGI (reference sequence). This CDR3 contains 15 residues. The CDR3 loop is CASSPRTGLYQPQHF. The DNA of the CDR3 is TGTGCCAGCAGTCCCCGGACAGGGCTGTATCAGCCCCAGCATTTT.

The rearrangement uses TRBV4-3 and TRBJ1-1; 7 bases match TRBD1. Trimming cost V 6 bases and J 3 bases; bases outside gene matches: 4. Looked up from germline, CDR1 is LGHNA and CDR2 is YSLEER. The CDR3 runs to 13 residues. CDR3 coding DNA: TGCGCCAGCAGACACGACAGGGACACTGAAGCTTTCTTT. It yields the protein CASRHDRDTEAFF.

The gene calls are TRBV4-3 and TRBJ1-6, with D tentatively TRBD1 (5 bases). Between the trimmed V and J ends, which lost 2 bases and 6 bases, there was a span of 11 bases. CDR1 and CDR2 (germline): LGHNA, YSLEER. This CDR3 is built from 15 residues. Here the CDR3 reads CASSQMSGGNSPLHF. The CDR3 nucleotides are TGCGCCAGCAGCCAAATGTCCGGGGGTAATTCACCCCTCCACTTT.

The J gene is TRBJ2-1, the V gene TRBV20-1; D not resolved. This CDR3 is built from 11 residues. The germline V gene encodes CDR1 DFQATT and CDR2 SNEGSKA (reference sequence). The V end lost 5 bases, the J end lost 3 bases, and 5 bases lay between the germline ends. For the CDR3, the DNA is TGCAGTGCTGCGGACTACAATGAGCAGTTCTTC. Protein: CSAADYNEQFF.

The V gene is TRBV6-5, the J gene TRBJ2-5; no definite D call. The CDR3 has 12 amino acids. The V end was cut by 8 bases, the J end by 5 bases, with 12 bases between. Germline V CDR1 and CDR2: MNHEY, SVGAGI. The CDR3 DNA is TGTGCCAGCGGGCCCAGTAGGGAGACCCAGTACTTC. Encoded protein: CASGPSRETQYF.

This chain connects TRBV7-2 to TRBJ2-7, with TRBD2 matching over 12 bases. The CDR3 is 14 amino acids. V lost 1 base and J lost 6; bases outside the gene matches: 1. Germline CDR1 SGHTA, CDR2 FQGNSA. Written as DNA, the CDR3 is TGTGCCAGCAGCTTAGGACTAGCGGGAGTCGAGCAGTACTTC. Its translation: CASSLGLAGVEQYF.

This clone has only one observation. V and J are TRBV1 and TRBJ1-2; whether TRBD1, the table's D call, matches the DNA was not checked. TRBV1 counts as a pseudogene. CDR3 size: 17 residues. The CDR3, as DNA: TGCACCAGCAGCCAAGATCTTAGGACAGGGGGGAACTATGGCTACACCTTC. Its translation is CTSSQDLRTGGNYGYTF.

This chain joins TRBV5-1 and TRBJ2-2; 8 nucleotides match TRBD1. Trimming removed 4 bases from V and 5 bases from J; junction bases left unmatched: 10. Germline assignment: CDR1 SGHRS and CDR2 YFSETQ. CDR3 length: 16 amino acids. CDR3 nucleotide sequence: TGCGCCAGCAGCCTGCCGACAGGGGACGGAACCGGGGAGCTGTTTTTT. Translating it yields CASSLPTGDGTGELFF.

This sequence joins TRBV11-2 and TRBJ2-6; TRBD2 matches 9 bases. CDR3 length equals 17 residues. Per the germline V gene, CDR1 is SGHAT and CDR2 is FQNNGV. V was pared by 6 bases and J by 1 base, with 7 bases of the junction left unmatched. The CDR3 reads CASRGGGASSGANVLTF. The CDR3 nucleotides read TGTGCCAGCAGGGGCGGGGGGGCCTCGTCTGGGGCCAACGTCCTGACTTTC.

The chain joins TRBV10-1 to TRBJ1-1, with TRBD1 identical over 8 bases. V lost 8 bases, J lost 3 bases, and 8 bases stayed unmatched. The CDR3 covers 14 residues. The germline V gene has CDR1 WNHNN and CDR2 SYGVQD (reference sequence). CDR3 bases: TGCGCCAGCCCCAACAGGGGGAAGGACACTGAAGCTTTCTTT. Amino acid sequence: CASPNRGKDTEAFF.

The V gene is TRBV4-2, the J gene TRBJ2-5, with a tentative D call TRBD1 (6 bases). The CDR3 spans 13 residues. CDR1 is LGHNA and CDR2 is YNFKEQ in the germline V gene. V gave up 0 bases and J gave up 6 bases, with 8 bases separating them. In nucleotides, the CDR3 is TGTGCCAGCAGCCAAGATCAGGGGCAGACCCAGTACTTC. This translates into CASSQDQGQTQYF.

This chain links TRBV9 with TRBJ2-7; 8 positions match TRBD1. There are 15 residues in the CDR3. The germline V gene has CDR1 SGDLS and CDR2 YYNGEE. The junction had 7 bases not matched to a gene; V was cut back by 3 bases and J by 2 bases. The CDR3: CASSALGQGTYEQYF. The CDR3 DNA follows: TGTGCCAGCAGCGCCCTCGGACAGGGAACCTACGAGCAGTACTTC.

This rearrangement joins TRBV5-6 to TRBJ1-2; D gene ambiguous. Trimming took off 4 bases at V and 13 bases at J, with 17 bases between the two ends. CDR1 is SGHDT and CDR2 is YYEEEE in the germline V gene. CDR3 length equals 12 residues. In DNA form, the CDR3 reads TGTGCCAGCAGCAGGACGGGGAGGAAAGGCACCTTC. Translation: CASSRTGRKGTF. The full variable domain, with the rest looked up from reference TRBV5-6 and TRBJ1-2, is DAGVTQSPTHLIKTRGQQVTLRCSPKSGHDTVSWYQQALGQGPQFIFQYYEEEERQRGNFPDRFSGHQFPNYSSELNVNALLLGDSALYLCASSRTGRKGTFGSGTRLTVV.

The J gene is TRBJ2-5, the V gene TRBV15; 8 nucleotides agree with TRBD1. Germline loops: CDR1 LNHNV, CDR2 YYDKDF (reference sequence). The J segment lost 4 bases and the V segment lost 5 bases, leaving 6 bases of the junction unmatched. This CDR3 region has 14 residues. The CDR3 DNA follows: TGTGCCACCAGCCCTCGGACAGGGAGAGAGACCCAGTACTTC. It translates to CATSPRTGRETQYF.

For the CDR3, the DNA is TGTGCCAGCTCACCGACCGGAAACCCGGGGGGCTACACCTTC. Translating gives CASSPTGNPGGYTF. This chain connects TRBV18 to TRBJ1-2; unclear D gene. The CDR3 extends over 14 amino acids. V lost 3 bases and J 8 bases, leaving 16 bases between the germline ends. CDR1 and CDR2 from the germline V gene are KGHSH and LQKENI.

The rearrangement joins TRBV5-8 to TRBJ2-5; TRBD1 is a possible D gene (6 bases). V shed 4 bases and J shed 1 base, with 11 bases lying between them. The CDR3 spans 14 residues. Germline V gene data show CDR1 as SGHTS and CDR2 as YDEGEE. In nucleotides, the CDR3 is TGTGCCAGCAGCGCCGGGACACGCCAAGAGACCCAGTACTTC. Encoded protein: CASSAGTRQETQYF. Complete variable domain (other parts from reference TRBV5-8 and TRBJ2-5): EAGVTQSPTHLIKTRGQQATLRCSPISGHTSVYWYQQALGLGLQFLLWYDEGEERNRGNFPPRFSGRQFPNYSSELNVNALELEDSALYLCASSAGTRQETQYFGPGTRLLVL.